This entry features one TCR beta chain sequence. The source of the sample is a study of early T cells in non-severe SARS-CoV-2 infection. MiXCR, run by TCRdb on the 5' RACE reads, gives a single entry per CDR3 protein. This sample has tens of thousands of distinct CDR3 sequences, with under 7.5% found just once. The germline V gene has CDR1 SGHTA and CDR2 FQGNSA. There are 14 residues in the CDR3. The V segment lost 1 base and the J segment 4 bases; nucleotides outside the gene matches: 3. This TCR was sampled from an adult who was a healthcare worker with PCR-confirmed SARS-CoV-2 infection or an uninfected control (not recorded which). The material was whole blood, obtained at baseline. This sequence joins TRBV7-2 and TRBJ1-2; 7 bases map to TRBD1. CDR3 protein: CASSLGSGGYGYTF. Here the CDR3 DNA reads TGTGCCAGCAGCTTAGGATCAGGGGGCTATGGCTACACCTTC.